This T cell receptor beta chain was identified during a study of OX40 agonist ivuxolimab in advanced cancers. Generated by immunoSEQ multiplex PCR, the TCRdb table keeps only in-frame clones and is missing some. The sample lists 37,000 or so clones, around 87% occurring once. V lost 0 bases and J lost 0, with 9 bases in between. Germline values: CDR1 MNHEY, CDR2 SVGAGI. The CDR3 is 15 residues long. The clonotype originates from an adult with an advanced solid tumor such as melanoma, head and neck, liver or kidney cancer. Sequences were derived from CD4+ or CD8+ T cells sorted from blood, sampled in a trial of the OX40 agonist ivuxolimab. V usage is TRBV6-5 and J usage is TRBJ2-7; D gene unclear. In DNA form, the CDR3 reads TGTGCCAGCAGTTACTCCCACGAGAGCTCCTACGAGCAGTACTTC. This translates into CASSYSHESSYEQYF.